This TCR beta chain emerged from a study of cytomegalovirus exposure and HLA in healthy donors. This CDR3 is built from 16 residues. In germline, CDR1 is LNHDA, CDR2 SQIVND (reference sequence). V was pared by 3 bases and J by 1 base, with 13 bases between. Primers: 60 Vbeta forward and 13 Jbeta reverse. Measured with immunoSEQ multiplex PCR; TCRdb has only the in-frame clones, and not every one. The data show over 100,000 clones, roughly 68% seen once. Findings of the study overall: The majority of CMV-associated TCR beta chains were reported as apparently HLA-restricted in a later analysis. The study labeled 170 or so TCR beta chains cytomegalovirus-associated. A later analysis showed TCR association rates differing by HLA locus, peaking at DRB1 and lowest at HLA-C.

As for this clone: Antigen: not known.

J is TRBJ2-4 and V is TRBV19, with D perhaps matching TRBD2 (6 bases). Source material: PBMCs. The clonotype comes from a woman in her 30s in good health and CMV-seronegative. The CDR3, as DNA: TGTGCCAGTAGTATTTCTGCGGGGAACGCCAAAAACATTCAGTACTTC. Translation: CASSISAGNAKNIQYF.